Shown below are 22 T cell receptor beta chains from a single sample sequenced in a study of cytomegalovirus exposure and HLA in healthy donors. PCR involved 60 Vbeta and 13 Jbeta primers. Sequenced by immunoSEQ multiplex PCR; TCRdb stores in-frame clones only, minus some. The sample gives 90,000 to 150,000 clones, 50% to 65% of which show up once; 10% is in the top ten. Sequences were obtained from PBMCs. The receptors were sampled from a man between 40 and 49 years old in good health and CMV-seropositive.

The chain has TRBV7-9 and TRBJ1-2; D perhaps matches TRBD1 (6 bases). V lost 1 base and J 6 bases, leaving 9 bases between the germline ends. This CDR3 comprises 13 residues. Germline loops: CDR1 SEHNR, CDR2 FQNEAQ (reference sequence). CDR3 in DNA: TGTGCCAGCAGCTTAGTAGGACAGCATGGCTACACCTTC. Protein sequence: CASSLVGQHGYTF.

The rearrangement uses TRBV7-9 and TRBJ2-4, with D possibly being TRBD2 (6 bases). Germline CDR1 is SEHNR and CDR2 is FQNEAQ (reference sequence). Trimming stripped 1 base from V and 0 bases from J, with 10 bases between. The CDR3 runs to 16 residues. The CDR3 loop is CASSLGQGLAKNIQYF. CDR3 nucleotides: TGTGCCAGCAGCTTAGGGCAGGGACTAGCCAAAAACATTCAGTACTTC.

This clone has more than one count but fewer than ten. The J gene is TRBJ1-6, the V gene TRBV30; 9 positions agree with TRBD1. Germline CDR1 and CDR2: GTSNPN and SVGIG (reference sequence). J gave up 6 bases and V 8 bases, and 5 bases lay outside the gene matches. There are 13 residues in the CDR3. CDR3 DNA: TGTGCCCACAAGGACAGGGGTAATTCACCCCTCCACTTT. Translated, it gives CAHKDRGNSPLHF.

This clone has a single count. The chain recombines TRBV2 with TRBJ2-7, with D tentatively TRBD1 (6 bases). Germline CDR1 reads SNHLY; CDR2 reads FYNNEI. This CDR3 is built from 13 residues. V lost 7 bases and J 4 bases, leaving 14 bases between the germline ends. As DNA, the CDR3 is TGTGCCAGCACCACAAGGACAGAGTACGAGCAGTACTTC. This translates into CASTTRTEYEQYF.

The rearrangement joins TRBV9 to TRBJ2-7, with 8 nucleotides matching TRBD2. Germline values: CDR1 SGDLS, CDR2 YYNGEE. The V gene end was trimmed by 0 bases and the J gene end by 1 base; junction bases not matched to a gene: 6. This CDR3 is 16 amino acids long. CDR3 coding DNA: TGTGCCAGCAGCGTAGGCGCGGGAGGAGGGTCCTACGAGCAGTACTTC. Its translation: CASSVGAGGGSYEQYF.

Here the CDR3 DNA reads TGTGCCAGCAGCAGACAGGGGGCAAGGAATTCACCCCTCCACTTT. Encoded protein: CASSRQGARNSPLHF. The V and J genes are TRBV2 and TRBJ1-6; the match to TRBD1 covers 10 bases. The CDR3 has 15 amino acids. Per the germline V gene, CDR1 is SNHLY and CDR2 is FYNNEI. With 6 bases clipped from V and 7 bases from J, the junction kept 6 bases outside the gene matches.

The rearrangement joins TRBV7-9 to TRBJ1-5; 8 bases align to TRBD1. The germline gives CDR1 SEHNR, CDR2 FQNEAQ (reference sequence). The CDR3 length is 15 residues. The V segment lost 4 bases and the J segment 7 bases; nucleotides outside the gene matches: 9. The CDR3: CASSSTGGKGQPQHF. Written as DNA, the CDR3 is TGTGCCAGCAGCTCAACAGGGGGGAAGGGGCAGCCCCAGCATTTT.

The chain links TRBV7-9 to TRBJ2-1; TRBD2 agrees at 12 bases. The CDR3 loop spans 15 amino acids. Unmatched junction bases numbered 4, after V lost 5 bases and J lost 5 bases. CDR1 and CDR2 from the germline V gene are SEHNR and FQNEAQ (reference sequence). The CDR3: CASSPSGGEDNEQFF. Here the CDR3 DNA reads TGTGCCAGCAGCCCTAGCGGGGGGGAAGACAATGAGCAGTTCTTC.

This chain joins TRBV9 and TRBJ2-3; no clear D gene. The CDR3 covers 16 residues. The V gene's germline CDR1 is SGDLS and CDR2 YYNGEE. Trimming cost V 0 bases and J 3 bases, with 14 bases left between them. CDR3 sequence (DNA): TGTGCCAGCAGCGTAGCTGGCGGAGTGTCGACAGATACGCAGTATTTT. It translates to CASSVAGGVSTDTQYF.

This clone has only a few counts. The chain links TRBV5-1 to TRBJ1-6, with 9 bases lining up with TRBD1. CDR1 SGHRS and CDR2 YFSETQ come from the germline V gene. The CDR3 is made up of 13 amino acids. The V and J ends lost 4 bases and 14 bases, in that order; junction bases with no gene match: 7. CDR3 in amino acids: CASSGQGLSALHF. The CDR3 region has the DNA TGCGCCAGCAGCGGACAGGGGCTGTCGGCCCTCCACTTT. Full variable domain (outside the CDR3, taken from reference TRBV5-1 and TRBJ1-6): KAGVTQTPRYLIKTRGQQVTLSCSPISGHRSVSWYQQTPGQGLQFLFEYFSETQRNKGNFPGRFSGRQFSNSRSEMNVSTLELGDSALYLCASSGQGLSALHFGNGTRLTVT.

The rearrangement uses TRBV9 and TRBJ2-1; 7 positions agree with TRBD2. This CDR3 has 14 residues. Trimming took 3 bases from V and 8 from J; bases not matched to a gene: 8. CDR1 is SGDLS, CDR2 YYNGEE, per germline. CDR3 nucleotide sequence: TGTGCCAGCAGCGAGAGAGGACTAGGGGATGAGCAGTTCTTC. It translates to CASSERGLGDEQFF.

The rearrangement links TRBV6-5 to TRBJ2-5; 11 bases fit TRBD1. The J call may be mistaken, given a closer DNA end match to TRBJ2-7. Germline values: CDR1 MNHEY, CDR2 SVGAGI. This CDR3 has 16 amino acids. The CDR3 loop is CASSYSGQGVSYEQYF. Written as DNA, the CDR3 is TGTGCCAGCAGTTACTCGGGACAGGGGGTCTCCTACGAGCAGTACTTC.

The CDR3 DNA is TGTGCCAGCTCACCAGCCAGGGAAGAGACCCAGTACTTC. Protein sequence: CASSPAREETQYF. The J gene is TRBJ2-5, the V gene TRBV18, with a tentative D call TRBD1 (5 bases). CDR1 is KGHSH, CDR2 LQKENI, per germline. The CDR3 runs to 13 residues. Trimming stripped 2 bases from V and 3 bases from J, with 7 bases between. The full variable domain, rest sourced from reference TRBV18 and TRBJ2-5, is NAGVMQNPRHLVRRRGQEARLRCSPMKGHSHVYWYRQLPEEGLKFMVYLQKENIIDESGMPKERFSAEFPKEGPSILRIQQVVRGDSAAYFCASSPAREETQYFGPGTRLLVL.

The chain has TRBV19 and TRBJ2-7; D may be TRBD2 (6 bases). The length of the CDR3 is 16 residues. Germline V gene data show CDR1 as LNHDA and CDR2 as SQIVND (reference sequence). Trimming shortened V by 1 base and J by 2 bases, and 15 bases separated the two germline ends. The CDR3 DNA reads TGTGCCAGTAGTATAGGAGGAGGGGCATCTCCCTACGAGCAGTACTTC. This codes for CASSIGGGASPYEQYF.

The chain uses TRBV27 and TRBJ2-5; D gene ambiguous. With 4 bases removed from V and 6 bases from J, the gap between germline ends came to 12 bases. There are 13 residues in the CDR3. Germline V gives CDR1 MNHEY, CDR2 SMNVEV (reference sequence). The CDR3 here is CASSSLSRKTQYF. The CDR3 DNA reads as TGTGCCAGCAGTTCCCTTTCCAGAAAGACCCAGTACTTC.

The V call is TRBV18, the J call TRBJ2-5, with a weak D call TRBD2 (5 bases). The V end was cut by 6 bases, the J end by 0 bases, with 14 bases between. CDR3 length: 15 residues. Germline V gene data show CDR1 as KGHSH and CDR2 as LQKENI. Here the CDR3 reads CASSLTQADQETQYF. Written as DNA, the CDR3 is TGTGCCAGCTCTCTAACACAAGCGGACCAAGAGACCCAGTACTTC.

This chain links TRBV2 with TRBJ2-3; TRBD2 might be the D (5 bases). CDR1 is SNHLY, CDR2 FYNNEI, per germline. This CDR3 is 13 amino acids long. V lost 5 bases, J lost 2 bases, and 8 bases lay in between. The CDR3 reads CASSLDFTDTQYF. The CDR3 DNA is TGTGCCAGCAGTCTGGACTTCACAGATACGCAGTATTTT.

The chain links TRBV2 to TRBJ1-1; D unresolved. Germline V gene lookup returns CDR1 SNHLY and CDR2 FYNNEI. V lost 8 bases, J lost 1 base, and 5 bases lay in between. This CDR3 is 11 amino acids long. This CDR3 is CASRRNTEAFF. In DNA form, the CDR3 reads TGTGCCAGCCGGAGGAACACTGAAGCTTTCTTT. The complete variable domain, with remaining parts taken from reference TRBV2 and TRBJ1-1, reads EPEVTQTPSHQVTQMGQEVILRCVPISNHLYFYWYRQILGQKVEFLVSFYNNEISEKSEIFDDQFSVERPDGSNFTLKIRSTKLEDSAMYFCASRRNTEAFFGQGTRLTVV.

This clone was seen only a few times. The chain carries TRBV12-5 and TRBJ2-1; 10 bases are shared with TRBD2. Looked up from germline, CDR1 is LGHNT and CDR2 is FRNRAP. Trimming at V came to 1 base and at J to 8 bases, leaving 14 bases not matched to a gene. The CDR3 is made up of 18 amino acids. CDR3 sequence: CASGLGGLAATLIYEQFF. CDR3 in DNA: TGTGCTAGTGGTTTGGGCGGACTAGCGGCCACTCTCATCTATGAGCAGTTCTTC.

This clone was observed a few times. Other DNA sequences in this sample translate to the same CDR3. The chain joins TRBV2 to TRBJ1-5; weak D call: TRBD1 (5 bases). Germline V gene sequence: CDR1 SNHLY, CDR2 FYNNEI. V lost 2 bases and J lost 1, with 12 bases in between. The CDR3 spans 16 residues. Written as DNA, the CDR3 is TGTGCCAGCAGTGAACTTGGCAGGGCCAGCAATCAGCCCCAGCATTTT. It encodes CASSELGRASNQPQHF.

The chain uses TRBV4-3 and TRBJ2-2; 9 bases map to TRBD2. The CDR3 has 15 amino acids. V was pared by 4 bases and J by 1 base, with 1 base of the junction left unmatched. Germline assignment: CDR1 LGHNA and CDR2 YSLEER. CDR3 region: CASSLSGRNTGELFF. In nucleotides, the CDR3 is TGCGCCAGCAGCCTTAGCGGGAGGAACACCGGGGAGCTGTTTTTT.

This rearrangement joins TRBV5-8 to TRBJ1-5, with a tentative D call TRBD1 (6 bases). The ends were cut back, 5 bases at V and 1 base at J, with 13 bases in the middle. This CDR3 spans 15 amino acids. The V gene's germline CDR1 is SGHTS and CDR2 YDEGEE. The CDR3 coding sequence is TGTGCCAGCAGTTCTGAAAGGGGGAGCAATCAGCCCCAGCATTTT. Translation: CASSSERGSNQPQHF.